This passage covers 3 T cell receptor beta chains from one sample sequenced in a study of T cell repertoires in cytomegalovirus infection. TCRdb fed the reads into MiXCR, producing one record per CDR3 protein. This repertoire shows around 530,000 distinct CDR3 sequences, approximately 15% found once; its top ten account for about 24%. Sequencing was carried out using CD8+ T cells from PBMCs. All receptors derive from a human donor in good health (CMV status not recorded). Some clones in this sample may be carry-over from other donors' samples.

This clonotype was found many times. The chain joins TRBV3-1 to TRBJ1-4; 7 positions match TRBD1. The CDR3 spans 17 residues. Germline lookup yields CDR1 LGHDT and CDR2 YNNKEL (reference sequence). J lost 5 bases, V lost 0 bases, and 9 bases had no gene match. The CDR3 region is CASSQERRGQRNEKLFF. The CDR3 DNA is TGTGCCAGCAGCCAAGAAAGGAGGGGACAGAGAAATGAAAAACTGTTTTTT. The entire variable domain, with the rest obtained from reference TRBV3-1 and TRBJ1-4, is as follows: DTAVSQTPKYLVTQMGNDKSIKCEQNLGHDTMYWYKQDSKKFLKIMFSYNNKELIINETVPNRFSPKSPDKAHLNLHINSLELGDSAVYFCASSQERRGQRNEKLFFGSGTQLSVL.

In this sample, this clonotype turned up many times. The V gene is TRBV7-9, the J gene TRBJ1-3; 7 bases line up with TRBD1. The V segment lost 5 bases and the J segment 3 bases; nucleotides outside the gene matches: 13. CDR1 is SEHNR and CDR2 is FQNEAQ in the germline V gene (reference sequence). The CDR3 has 17 residues. The CDR3: CASSPIDRVGIGNTIYF. In nucleotides, the CDR3 is TGTGCCAGCAGCCCCATTGACAGGGTTGGAATTGGAAACACCATATATTTT.

This clonotype has ten or more counts. The chain has TRBV7-8 and TRBJ2-4; 8 positions match TRBD1. Unmatched junction bases numbered 6, after V lost 5 bases and J lost 0 bases. The CDR3 totals 16 residues. CDR1 and CDR2 (germline): SGHVS, FQNEAQ. Here the CDR3 reads CASSARTGLAKNIQYF. The CDR3 DNA reads as TGTGCCAGCAGCGCGCGGACAGGGCTAGCCAAAAACATTCAGTACTTC.